The rows below give T cell receptor beta chains drawn from one sample of a study of Ad26.COV2.S vaccination and SARS-CoV-2 variants. Sequenced by immunoSEQ multiplex PCR; TCRdb stores in-frame clones only, minus some. The table shows approximately 410,000 clones, with approximately 90% occurring only once. Here the sequenced sample was peripheral blood, taken in a trial of Ad26.COV2.S vaccine versus placebo. These receptors came from a person between 18 and 65 years old who received the Ad26.COV2.S COVID-19 vaccine or a placebo. Each CDR3 is given without its conserved first and last residue. The order of the fields is clone size, V gene, J gene, CDR3 protein. A clone size is listed for some rows: how often the clone was seen (once, few, many), or a class if it is expanded.

clone size: few; V gene: TRBV7-8; J gene: TRBJ1-2; CDR3 protein: ASSGETAPPYGYT
clone size: once; V gene: TRBV27; J gene: TRBJ2-5; CDR3 protein: ASRTGAGAETQY
clone size: -; V gene: TRBV28; J gene: TRBJ2-5; CDR3 protein: ASSLEETQY
clone size: -; V gene: TRBV19; J gene: TRBJ2-7; CDR3 protein: ASSRRTPSSYEQY
clone size: once; V gene: TRBV24-1; J gene: TRBJ2-5; CDR3 protein: ATSDAGETQY
clone size: -; V gene: TRBV19; J gene: TRBJ1-5; CDR3 protein: ASSIGQGGAQPQH
clone size: -; V gene: TRBV6-5; J gene: TRBJ1-1; CDR3 protein: ASRKGRVGGEAF
clone size: -; V gene: TRBV4-1; J gene: TRBJ1-3; CDR3 protein: ASSQDWTANSGNTIY
clone size: once; V gene: TRBV6-5; J gene: TRBJ1-5; CDR3 protein: ASSYAENSNQPQH
clone size: -; V gene: TRBV18; J gene: TRBJ2-5; CDR3 protein: ASSPLKETQY
clone size: -; V gene: TRBV6-5; J gene: TRBJ1-6; CDR3 protein: ASGQGAENSPLH
clone size: -; V gene: TRBV3-1/TRBV3-2; J gene: TRBJ1-1; CDR3 protein: ASSPQTGSTEAF
clone size: -; V gene: TRBV6-5; J gene: TRBJ1-4; CDR3 protein: ASTRTGALNEKLF
clone size: -; V gene: TRBV29-1; J gene: TRBJ1-1; CDR3 protein: SVGQGNTEAF
clone size: few; V gene: TRBV5-1; J gene: TRBJ2-2; CDR3 protein: ASSPDPRDTGELF
clone size: -; V gene: TRBV7-3; J gene: TRBJ2-1; CDR3 protein: ASSYDRDNEQF
clone size: -; V gene: TRBV7-6; J gene: TRBJ1-6; CDR3 protein: ASSHPRAQGVKYNSPLH
clone size: -; V gene: TRBV12-3/TRBV12-4; J gene: TRBJ2-5; CDR3 protein: ASNVQGRETQY
clone size: few; V gene: TRBV9; J gene: TRBJ2-7; CDR3 protein: ASSVVGGAGDYEQY